A selection of T cell receptor beta chains follows, all from one sample in a study of early T cells in non-severe SARS-CoV-2 infection. One entry per CDR3 protein results from TCRdb running MiXCR on the 5' RACE reads. Among approximately 66,000 distinct CDR3 sequences listed, about 12% were seen once. The source material was whole blood. The receptors shown here come from an adult who was a healthcare worker with PCR-confirmed SARS-CoV-2 infection or an uninfected control (not recorded which). The CDR3 runs from the conserved cysteine through the conserved F or W. A D gene is named only where the DNA matches it firmly. Clone size is stated in some rows and not others, as once, few, many or a class when expanded.

D gene,J gene,V gene,clone size,CDR3 DNA,CDR3 protein
TRBD2,TRBJ2-1,TRBV7-3,many,TGTGCCAGCAGCCAACTAGCGGGAGGGTACAATGAGCAGTTCTTC,CASSQLAGGYNEQFF
TRBD2,TRBJ2-7,TRBV20-1,-,TGCAGTGCTCGACTAGCGGGAAGCGCCGAGCAGTACTTC,CSARLAGSAEQYF
-,TRBJ2-6,TRBV7-8,many,TGTGCCAGCAGCTTAGATCTTGCAAGCTCTGGGGCCAACGTCCTGACTTTC,CASSLDLASSGANVLTF
-,TRBJ1-4,TRBV5-1,few,TGCGCCAGCAGCAAGGGGGCTAATGAAAAACTGTTTTTT,CASSKGANEKLFF
-,TRBJ1-4,TRBV5-4,few,TGTGCCAGCGGCCGGGACGGTGAAAAACTGTTTTTT,CASGRDGEKLFF
TRBD2,TRBJ2-1,TRBV5-1,-,TGCGCCAGCAGCGCTAGCGGGGTAACCTACAATGAGCAGTTCTTC,CASSASGVTYNEQFF
TRBD1,TRBJ2-5,TRBV19,few,TGTGCCAGTAGTATAAACAGGGGAGAGACCCAGTACTTC,CASSINRGETQYF
TRBD1,TRBJ2-2,TRBV4-2,many,TGTGCCAGCAGCCAAGCTGGACAGGGTCTGAACACCGGGGAGCTGTTTTTT,CASSQAGQGLNTGELFF
TRBD1,TRBJ1-1,TRBV12-3/TRBV12-4,few,TGTACCAGCAGTGAGGACAGGGTGAGAACTGAAGCTTTCTTT,CTSSEDRVRTEAFF
-,TRBJ2-5,TRBV10-2,few,TGCGCCAGCAGTGTGACCCTCCAAGAGACCCAGTACTTC,CASSVTLQETQYF
-,TRBJ2-1,TRBV18,-,TGTGCCAGCTCACCACGATTGGATGAGCAGTTCTTC,CASSPRLDEQFF
TRBD2,TRBJ2-3,TRBV6-2/TRBV6-3,few,TGTGCCAGCAGTTACTCGGCTAGCGGGATCCTATCCCATACGCAGTATTTT,CASSYSASGILSHTQYF
-,TRBJ2-7,TRBV11-2,many,TGTGCCAGCAGCTTAGAGCGGACCTACGAGCAGTACTTC,CASSLERTYEQYF
TRBD1,TRBJ1-1,TRBV12-3/TRBV12-4,many,TGTGCCAGCAGTCGAGGACAGGGAAGAGGGACTGAAGCTTTCTTT,CASSRGQGRGTEAFF
-,TRBJ2-2,TRBV4-2,few,TGTGCCAGCAGCCAGACAACCGGGGAGCTGTTTTTT,CASSQTTGELFF
-,TRBJ2-1,TRBV3-1,few,TGTGCCAGCAGCCTTGGAGCGGTAGATGAGCAGTTCTTC,CASSLGAVDEQFF
-,TRBJ1-6,TRBV28,-,TGTGCCAGCAGTCTCCTGCCCAAGGTTGGCTCACCCCTCCACTTT,CASSLLPKVGSPLHF
TRBD2,TRBJ2-1,TRBV5-1,many,TGCGCCAGCAGCGAGACTAGCCCAAGGGATGAGCAGTTCTTC,CASSETSPRDEQFF
-,TRBJ2-3,TRBV12-3/TRBV12-4,once,TGTGCCAGCATCGACTTCCCTAGCACAGATACGCAGTATTTT,CASIDFPSTDTQYF
-,TRBJ2-7,TRBV27,-,TGTGCCAGCATTAAACCCTGGGGCAACGAGCAGTACTTC,CASIKPWGNEQYF
TRBD2,TRBJ2-5,TRBV20-1,-,TGCAGTGCATCCGCGGGGGGGCACGAGACCCAGTACTTC,CSASAGGHETQYF
-,TRBJ1-5,TRBV12-3/TRBV12-4,many,TGTGCCAGCAGCCGCCAGGGACGGTATAGCAATCAGCCCCAGCATTTT,CASSRQGRYSNQPQHF
-,TRBJ2-2,TRBV2,few,TGTGCCAGCAGTTGGCAAAACACAAACACCGGGGAGCTGTTTTTT,CASSWQNTNTGELFF
TRBD2,TRBJ2-7,TRBV7-2,few,TGTGCCAGCAGCCGACGACTAGCGGGAGGAAGCGAGCAGTACTTC,CASSRRLAGGSEQYF
TRBD1,TRBJ2-3,TRBV20-1,few,TGCAGTGCTAGGGCCGGGACAGGGGACGCAGATACGCAGTATTTT,CSARAGTGDADTQYF
-,TRBJ1-1,TRBV21-1,-,TGTGCCAGCAGCAAAGGGCAGGGCAAGATGAACACTGAAGCTTTCTTT,CASSKGQGKMNTEAFF
-,TRBJ2-7,TRBV5-1,-,TGCGCCAGCAGACCCGGGCCAGTAACCTACGAGCAGTACTTC,CASRPGPVTYEQYF
-,TRBJ1-2,TRBV7-6,many,TGTGCCAGCAGCGAGGGACGATACAACTATGGCTACACCTTC,CASSEGRYNYGYTF
TRBD2,TRBJ2-5,TRBV7-3,few,TGTGCCAGCAGCCGAGGACTAGCGGGGGGGACCCAGTACTTC,CASSRGLAGGTQYF
-,TRBJ2-1,TRBV20-1,-,TGCAGTGCTAGCGGGAGCTCCTACAATGAGCAGTTCTTC,CSASGSSYNEQFF
TRBD1,TRBJ2-2,TRBV5-1,-,TGCGCCAGCAGCCACCCGGCAGGGGGTCCCGGGGAGCTGTTTTTT,CASSHPAGGPGELFF
TRBD1,TRBJ2-7,TRBV4-1,few,TGCGCCAGCAGCTTAAGACAGGGTAGCTCCTACGAGCAGTACTTC,CASSLRQGSSYEQYF
-,TRBJ2-5,TRBV29-1,few,TGCAGCGTTGAAGGCGGTGGAGAGACCCAGTACTTC,CSVEGGGETQYF
-,TRBJ2-7,TRBV29-1,few,TGCAGCGTTGCCAGAGACAGGTCCACCTACGAGCAGTACTTC,CSVARDRSTYEQYF
TRBD1,TRBJ2-7,TRBV18,-,TGTGCCAGCTCACCGGGACAGGGGATCTTTGGCGAGCAGTACTTC,CASSPGQGIFGEQYF
-,TRBJ1-4,TRBV6-6,many,TGTGCCAGCAGCTATCAGCTTCAGGGGGAAAAACTGTTTTTT,CASSYQLQGEKLFF
-,TRBJ1-1,TRBV5-1,-,TGCGCCAGCACTTTGGTCGTGAACACTGAAGCTTTCTTT,CASTLVVNTEAFF
-,TRBJ2-3,TRBV7-9,many,TGTGCCAGCAGCTTATGGGGCTCCCTGGATACGCAGTATTTT,CASSLWGSLDTQYF
-,TRBJ2-7,TRBV18,many,TGTGCCAGCTCACCAAGGGCACAGAGTTTCTACGAGCAGTACTTC,CASSPRAQSFYEQYF
-,TRBJ2-3,TRBV19,many,TGTGCCAGTGGGGACCCTAGGGCAGATACGCAGTATTTT,CASGDPRADTQYF
TRBD2,TRBJ2-2,TRBV4-1,many,TGCGCCAGCAGCCAAGACGCCGGACTAGCGGGAGGCCTTTGGTATACCGGGGAGCTGTTTTTT,CASSQDAGLAGGLWYTGELFF
TRBD1,TRBJ2-3,TRBV13,few,TGTGCCAGTTCCGGGACAGGGGTCGGAGATACGCAGTATTTT,CASSGTGVGDTQYF
-,TRBJ2-3,TRBV30,many,TGTGCCTGGATGGACAGAAACGTCCCAGATACGCAGTATTTT,CAWMDRNVPDTQYF
-,TRBJ2-4,TRBV7-9,-,TGTGCCAGCAGCCCCCGAGATCTAGCCAAAAACATTCAGTACTTC,CASSPRDLAKNIQYF
-,TRBJ1-3,TRBV4-3,-,TGCGCCAGCAGCCAAGATACAGTGGCTGGAAACACCATATATTTT,CASSQDTVAGNTIYF
TRBD1,TRBJ2-7,TRBV4-3,many,TGCGCCAGCAGCCAACGACAGGGAACTCTCTACGAGCAGTACTTC,CASSQRQGTLYEQYF